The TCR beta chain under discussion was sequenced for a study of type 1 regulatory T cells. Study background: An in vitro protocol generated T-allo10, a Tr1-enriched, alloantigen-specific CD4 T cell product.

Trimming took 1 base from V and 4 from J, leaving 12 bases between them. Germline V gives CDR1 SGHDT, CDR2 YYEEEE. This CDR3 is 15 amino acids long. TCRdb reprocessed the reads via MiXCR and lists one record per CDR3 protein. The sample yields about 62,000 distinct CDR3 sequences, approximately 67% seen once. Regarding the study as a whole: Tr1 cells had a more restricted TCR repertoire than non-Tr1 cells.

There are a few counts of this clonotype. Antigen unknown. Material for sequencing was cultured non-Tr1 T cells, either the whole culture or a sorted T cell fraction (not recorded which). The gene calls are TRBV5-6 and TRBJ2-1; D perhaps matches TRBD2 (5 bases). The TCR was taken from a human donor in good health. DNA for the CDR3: TGTGCCAGCAGCTTGAACGGCGGGCAGTACAATGAGCAGTTCTTC. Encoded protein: CASSLNGGQYNEQFF.